This TCR beta chain is drawn from a study of blood T cell repertoires in COVID-19. Study as a whole: Samples representing acute and convalescent COVID-19 were sourced from the United States, Italy and Spain. From T cells, B-cell-depleted T cells, or PBMCs came the material, which was cDNA or gDNA.

V lost 1 base to trimming and J lost 1 base, with 15 bases between them. Germline-derived CDR1 and CDR2 are SEHNR and FQNEAQ (reference sequence). This CDR3 is 17 amino acids long. Authors' methods: Amplification from reference gene primers served as the basis for estimated nucleated cell counts. Assay used: immunoSEQ multiplex PCR; TCRdb lists only in-frame clones, some missing. V, J and clone size are those of that table, while D and trimming were read from the DNA. The top ten hold over 10% of the sample, which has about 130,000 clones, around four fifths seen once. Sequences were obtained from peripheral blood. The chain carries TRBV7-9 and TRBJ2-3; tentatively, D is TRBD2 (5 bases). The receptor was isolated from a human donor in a cohort sampled during active COVID-19. The CDR3 nucleotides are TGTGCCAGCAGCTTAGTTGGTGTCCCCGGGGGCACAGATACGCAGTATTTT. It encodes CASSLVGVPGGTDTQYF.